A selection of T cell receptor beta chains follows, all from one sample in a study of glioma-infiltrating T cells after dendritic cell vaccination. The protocol was immunoSEQ multiplex PCR, while the TCRdb copy is restricted to in-frame clones and leaves out a portion. The table lists just under 60,000 clones, about 80% of them singletons. The input for sequencing was blood, taken after dendritic cell vaccination. The receptors come from a human donor with glioblastoma. The CDR3 runs from the conserved cysteine through the conserved F or W. A D gene is named only where the DNA matches it firmly. Clone size is not always given. Where it is, it says once, few, many or a class for expanded clones.

J | V | D | size | CDR3 | DNA
TRBJ2-5 | TRBV5-1 | . | . | CASSPTGSETQYF | TGCGCCAGCAGCCCCACAGGGTCAGAGACCCAGTACTTC
TRBJ1-1 | TRBV27 | TRBD1 | . | CASSLWTGGMNTEAFF | TGTGCCAGCAGTTTATGGACAGGGGGCATGAACACTGAAGCTTTCTTT
TRBJ1-5 | TRBV19 | . | . | CASSIDGEGQPQHF | TGTGCCAGTAGTATAGATGGGGAGGGGCAGCCCCAGCATTTT
TRBJ1-1 | TRBV5-1 | TRBD1 | . | CASSSGQMNTEAFF | TGCGCCAGCAGCTCGGGACAGATGAACACTGAAGCTTTCTTT
TRBJ2-7 | TRBV7-6 | . | . | CASSLATPESSYEQYF | TGTGCCAGCAGCTTAGCCACTCCGGAGAGCTCCTACGAGCAGTACTTC
TRBJ2-1 | TRBV5-1 | TRBD1 | . | CASRHGQGRYNEQFF | TGCGCCAGCAGACATGGACAGGGACGCTACAATGAGCAGTTCTTC
TRBJ2-1 | TRBV2 | . | . | CASRNTDSYNEQFF | TGTGCCAGCAGAAACACCGACTCCTACAATGAGCAGTTCTTC
TRBJ1-4 | TRBV4-1 | . | . | CASSLHNIRTTNEKLFF | TGCGCCAGCAGCCTCCATAATATCAGAACAACTAATGAAAAACTGTTTTTT
TRBJ1-4 | TRBV12-5 | . | . | CASGEMASTNEKLFF | TGTGCTAGTGGGGAGATGGCTTCAACTAATGAAAAACTGTTTTTT
TRBJ1-2 | TRBV30 | . | . | CAWSLEEFYGYTF | TGTGCCTGGAGTCTCGAGGAGTTCTATGGCTACACCTTC
TRBJ1-6 | TRBV7-9 | TRBD1 | . | CASSWTGFNSPLHF | TGTGCCAGCAGCTGGACAGGGTTCAATTCACCCCTCCACTTT
TRBJ2-4 | TRBV10-3 | TRBD1 | . | CAIRTTGADIQYF | TGTGCCATCAGGACTACAGGGGCTGACATTCAGTACTTC
TRBJ1-6 | TRBV19 | . | . | CASRTYNSPLHF | TGTGCCAGCAGGACATATAATTCACCCCTCCACTTT
TRBJ1-5 | TRBV7-6 | TRBD1 | . | CASSLDTGDGGQPQHF | TGTGCCAGCAGCTTAGACACAGGGGACGGAGGTCAGCCCCAGCATTTT
TRBJ1-1 | TRBV27 | . | . | CASTPTRLGNTEAFF | TGTGCCAGCACCCCCACCCGACTCGGAAACACTGAAGCTTTCTTT
TRBJ1-2 | TRBV9 | . | . | CASSVGQRAGYTF | TGTGCCAGCAGCGTAGGTCAGAGGGCCGGCTACACCTTC
TRBJ2-5 | TRBV6-1 | . | . | CASSDRGQETQYF | TGTGCCAGCAGTGACCGGGGCCAAGAGACCCAGTACTTC
TRBJ1-4 | TRBV5-1 | TRBD1 | . | CASSWTGEDEKLFF | TGCGCCAGCAGCTGGACAGGGGAGGACGAAAAACTGTTTTTT
TRBJ1-1 | TRBV7-9 | . | . | CASSPEVWLGATEAFF | TGTGCCAGCAGCCCCGAGGTTTGGCTTGGTGCCACTGAAGCTTTCTTT
TRBJ2-3 | TRBV10-1 | . | . | CASSPDLRGTQYF | TGCGCCAGCAGTCCTGACTTGCGCGGTACGCAGTATTTT
TRBJ1-5 | TRBV15 | TRBD1 | . | CATSRTGSNQPQHF | TGTGCCACCAGCAGGACAGGGAGCAATCAGCCCCAGCATTTT
TRBJ1-1 | TRBV6-5 | TRBD1 | . | CASRGTGFEAFF | TGTGCCAGCAGAGGGACAGGGTTTGAAGCTTTCTTT
TRBJ1-2 | TRBV29-1 | . | . | CSSEGGQGLDGYTF | TGCAGCTCGGAGGGCGGTCAGGGCTTGGATGGCTACACCTTC
TRBJ2-1 | TRBV4-3 | . | . | CASSQAGARNNEQFF | TGCGCCAGCAGCCAAGCTGGGGCGCGGAACAATGAGCAGTTCTTC
TRBJ1-6 | TRBV30 | . | . | CAWREAGDSPLHF | TGTGCCTGGAGGGAGGCGGGGGATTCACCCCTCCACTTT
TRBJ1-6 | TRBV19 | TRBD1 | . | CASSIGGTGNSPLHF | TGTGCCAGTAGTATAGGAGGGACAGGGAATTCACCCCTCCACTTT
TRBJ2-3 | TRBV7-9 | . | . | CASSFLLSDFATDTQYF | TGTGCCAGCAGCTTTTTGCTTTCGGACTTCGCCACAGATACGCAGTATTTT
TRBJ1-1 | TRBV5-1 | . | . | CASSLALGGREAFF | TGCGCCAGCAGCTTGGCCCTCGGCGGTAGGGAGGCTTTCTTT
TRBJ2-2 | TRBV30 | TRBD2 | . | CACQVRGGRTGELFF | TGTGCCTGCCAAGTCCGGGGGGGAAGAACCGGGGAGCTGTTTTTT
TRBJ2-7 | TRBV9 | . | once | CASSQRLSSYEQYF | TGTGCCAGCAGCCAACGATTGAGCTCCTACGAGCAGTACTTC
TRBJ2-3 | TRBV30 | . | . | CAWKGTSTDTQYF | TGTGCCTGGAAAGGGACTAGCACAGATACGCAGTATTTT
TRBJ2-7 | TRBV5-1 | TRBD2 | . | CASSLGLAGGTYEQYF | TGCGCCAGCAGCTTGGGATTGGCGGGGGGTACTTACGAGCAGTACTTC
TRBJ2-2 | TRBV6-6 | TRBD1 | . | CASRTTGGSGELFF | TGTGCCAGCAGAACTACAGGGGGCTCCGGGGAGCTGTTTTTT
TRBJ2-1 | TRBV2 | TRBD1 | . | CASKTGLDEQFF | TGTGCCAGCAAGACAGGGTTGGATGAGCAGTTCTTC
TRBJ2-2 | TRBV30 | . | . | CAWRGFYTGELFF | TGTGCCTGGAGGGGCTTCTACACCGGGGAGCTGTTTTTT
TRBJ2-7 | TRBV30 | . | . | CAWSVRLATGEQYF | TGTGCCTGGAGTGTACGACTGGCGACGGGCGAGCAGTACTTC
TRBJ2-5 | TRBV5-4 | . | . | CASMEGPGETQYF | TGTGCCAGCATGGAGGGACCAGGGGAGACCCAGTACTTC
TRBJ1-4 | TRBV7-2 | . | . | CASSPRGGANEKLFF | TGTGCCAGCAGCCCTAGAGGGGGGGCTAATGAAAAACTGTTTTTT
TRBJ2-5 | TRBV11-2 | . | . | CASSLVGHGEGETQYF | TGTGCCAGCAGCTTAGTAGGCCACGGCGAGGGAGAGACCCAGTACTTC
TRBJ2-7 | TRBV6-7 | . | . | CASSRGLSYEQYF | TGTGCCAGCAGTCGCGGCCTTTCCTACGAGCAGTACTTC
TRBJ1-3 | TRBV19 | TRBD1 | . | CASSSGQQISGNTIYF | TGTGCCAGTAGTTCGGGACAGCAAATCTCTGGAAACACCATATATTTT
TRBJ1-6 | TRBV4-2 | . | . | CASSPSWTAPGRSTYNSPLHF | TGTGCCAGCAGCCCCAGCTGGACAGCACCGGGTCGGTCGACCTATAATTCACCCCTCCACTTT
TRBJ2-1 | TRBV7-2 | . | once | CASSLDRGAFEQFF | TGTGCCAGCAGCTTAGACCGGGGGGCGTTTGAGCAGTTCTTC
TRBJ2-7 | TRBV19 | TRBD1 | . | CASSIDPRGTGSYEQYF | TGTGCCAGTAGTATAGATCCTCGGGGGACAGGCTCCTACGAGCAGTACTTC
TRBJ1-1 | TRBV7-9 | TRBD1 | few | CASAYRGRTEAFF | TGTGCCAGCGCATACAGGGGAAGGACTGAAGCTTTCTTT
TRBJ2-7 | TRBV19 | . | . | CASSLRLQSSYEQYF | TGTGCCAGTAGTCTTCGACTCCAGAGCTCCTACGAGCAGTACTTC
TRBJ1-5 | TRBV19 | . | . | CASSIREISNQPQHF | TGTGCCAGTAGTATCAGGGAAATTAGCAATCAGCCCCAGCATTTT
TRBJ2-3 | TRBV5-1 | TRBD2 | . | CASSLEGTSGGDTDTQYF | TGCGCCAGCAGCTTGGAGGGGACTAGCGGGGGAGACACAGATACGCAGTATTTT
TRBJ2-4 | TRBV11-3 | . | . | CASLDFGDIQYF | TGTGCCAGTTTGGACTTCGGGGACATTCAGTACTTC
TRBJ2-2 | TRBV19 | TRBD2 | . | CASSLGGGTGELFF | TGTGCCAGTAGCCTCGGCGGGGGGACCGGGGAGCTGTTTTTT
TRBJ1-5 | TRBV7-2 | . | . | CASTVLGGSNQPQHF | TGTGCCAGCACCGTCCTGGGGGGGAGCAATCAGCCCCAGCATTTT
TRBJ2-1 | TRBV10-3 | . | . | CAISESRQGYNEQFF | TGTGCCATCAGTGAGTCTAGGCAGGGGTACAATGAGCAGTTCTTC
TRBJ1-2 | TRBV18 | . | . | CASSPEAHGGANYGYTF | TGTGCCAGCTCACCGGAGGCACACGGAGGGGCTAACTATGGCTACACCTTC
TRBJ1-2 | TRBV4-2 | . | . | CASRLLTGDFGYGYTF | TGTGCCAGCCGACTCCTGACAGGAGACTTTGGGTATGGCTACACCTTC
TRBJ1-3 | TRBV6-1 | . | . | CASSADRWGNTIYF | TGTGCCAGCAGCGCGGACAGATGGGGAAACACCATATATTTT
TRBJ2-1 | TRBV10-3 | TRBD1 | . | CAISEYGQGGNEQFF | TGTGCCATCAGTGAGTACGGACAGGGTGGTAATGAGCAGTTCTTC
TRBJ1-2 | TRBV11-2 | . | . | CASSPDRYGRAQDGYTF | TGTGCCAGCAGCCCCGACCGTTATGGCAGGGCCCAAGATGGCTACACCTTC